The 17 T cell receptor beta chains presented below share a single source sample, sequenced in a study of control samples from healthy donors and cancer patients. Clones were sequenced by immunoSEQ multiplex PCR, and TCRdb holds only the in-frame ones, with some missing. The table lists about 410,000 clones, approximately 92% of them singletons, with more than 6% in the top ten. The sequenced sample was PBMCs. The origin of the receptors is a middle-aged man with head and neck cancer.

The rearrangement uses TRBV5-1 and TRBJ2-2; D ambiguous. The CDR3 is made up of 14 amino acids. Germline V gene sequence: CDR1 SGHRS, CDR2 YFSETQ. Trimming cost V 6 bases and J 3 bases, with 12 bases left between them. This CDR3 is CASIGQADTGELFF. CDR3 DNA sequence: TGCGCCAGCATTGGTCAGGCGGACACCGGGGAGCTGTTTTTT.

In DNA form, the CDR3 reads TGTGCCAGCAGCGTCAGGGGACAAAACACCGGGGAGCTGTTTTTT. This encodes CASSVRGQNTGELFF. V is TRBV9 and J is TRBJ2-2; a weak D match, TRBD1 (6 bases). CDR1 and CDR2 (germline): SGDLS, YYNGEE. V gave up 2 bases and J gave up 2 bases, with 10 bases separating them. This CDR3 comprises 15 residues.

The V gene is TRBV19, the J gene TRBJ1-1, with 8 bases matching TRBD1. Germline V gene lookup returns CDR1 LNHDA and CDR2 SQIVND (reference sequence). This CDR3 is 15 amino acids long. Losses at the gene ends were 1 base for V and 6 bases for J; bases not matched to a gene: 7. CDR3 in DNA: TGTGCCAGTAGTATAGTCAGGGGGCGGGACGCTGAAGCTTTCTTT. It translates to CASSIVRGRDAEAFF.

V and J are TRBV29-1 and TRBJ1-1, with TRBD1 matching 8 bases. The germline V gene has CDR1 SQVTM and CDR2 ANQGSEA. The CDR3 runs to 13 residues. J was trimmed by 8 bases and V by 4 bases; bases with no gene match: 9. The CDR3 DNA reads as TGCAGCGTTGCCCTTACAGGGGGAGGGGAAGCTTTCTTT. Protein: CSVALTGGGEAFF.

This clone came up once. This rearrangement joins TRBV7-9 to TRBJ1-3; possible D gene TRBD1, 5 bases. The CDR3 runs to 14 residues. The germline V gene encodes CDR1 SEHNR and CDR2 FQNEAQ (reference sequence). V was cut by 3 bases and J by 4 bases, with 10 bases left in between. The CDR3 DNA is TGTGCCAGCAGCTTTTGGGGACCGGGAAACACCATATATTTT. Protein: CASSFWGPGNTIYF.

V usage is TRBV7-2 and J usage is TRBJ1-2; TRBD1 might be the D (5 bases). V was cut by 5 bases and J by 6 bases, with 13 bases left in between. The germline V gene encodes CDR1 SGHTA and CDR2 FQGNSA. This CDR3 contains 13 residues. This CDR3 is CASSTGTSDGYTF. CDR3 sequence (DNA): TGTGCCAGCAGCACCGGGACTTCCGATGGCTACACCTTC.

The V and J genes are TRBV7-8 and TRBJ2-2; 7 nucleotides align to TRBD1. Per the germline V gene, CDR1 is SGHVS and CDR2 is FQNEAQ. J was trimmed by 7 bases and V by 1 base; bases with no gene match: 6. The CDR3 spans 15 residues. The CDR3 protein is CASSLGGGVIGELFF. Here the CDR3 DNA reads TGTGCCAGCAGCTTAGGAGGGGGCGTTATCGGGGAGCTGTTTTTT.

In its sample, this clone was seen a few times. This chain uses TRBV30 with TRBJ2-7, with D possibly matching TRBD1 (5 bases). CDR3 length equals 14 residues. V lost 0 bases and J 5 bases, leaving 14 bases between the germline ends. Germline values: CDR1 GTSNPN, CDR2 SVGIG (reference sequence). CDR3: CAWSVGRVADEQYF. CDR3 sequence (DNA): TGTGCCTGGAGTGTCGGCAGGGTCGCGGACGAGCAGTACTTC.

This chain joins TRBV11-2 and TRBJ1-1; D call uncertain. Germline V lookup: CDR1 SGHAT, CDR2 FQNNGV. The V gene lost 5 bases and the J gene lost 4 bases, with 11 bases spanning the gap. The CDR3 is 13 amino acids. The DNA for the CDR3 is TGTGCCAGCAGCGGACTCAGCTCCACTGAAGCTTTCTTT. Translating it yields CASSGLSSTEAFF.

The rearrangement links TRBV28 to TRBJ2-1; 13 bases align to TRBD2. V shed 7 bases and J 6 bases; nucleotides not matched to a gene: 6. Germline V gene lookup returns CDR1 MDHEN and CDR2 SYDVKM. This CDR3 has 15 amino acids. CDR3 amino acids: CASIETSGRSNEQFF. CDR3 DNA sequence: TGTGCCAGCATCGAGACTAGCGGGAGGTCCAATGAGCAGTTCTTC.

The table lists this clone with a count of one. This chain joins TRBV3-1 (or the pseudogene TRBV3-2) and TRBJ2-7; 15 nucleotides match TRBD2. Germline V gives CDR1 LGHDT, CDR2 YNNKEL (reference sequence). CDR3 size: 18 residues. The V gene end was trimmed by 4 bases and the J gene end by 4 bases; junction bases not matched to a gene: 11. CDR3 nucleotides: TGTGCCAGCAGCCCTTTTGGACTAGCGGGAGGGCCTGGTTACGAGCAGTACTTC. Its translation: CASSPFGLAGGPGYEQYF.

This clone was recorded only once. The chain couples TRBV28 to TRBJ1-3; a weak D match, TRBD1 (6 bases). In germline, CDR1 is MDHEN, CDR2 SYDVKM. The length of the CDR3 is 16 residues. The V and J ends lost 3 bases and 4 bases respectively, with 16 bases between them. The CDR3 sequence: CASSLGGPSYGNTIYF. The CDR3 DNA reads TGTGCCAGCAGTTTGGGGGGCCCCAGTTACGGAAACACCATATATTTT.

The V gene is TRBV10-3, the J gene TRBJ1-3; D gene ambiguous. CDR3 size: 14 residues. The germline V gene encodes CDR1 ENHRY and CDR2 SYGVKD. V was shortened by 6 bases and J by 4 bases, with 13 bases between the two germline ends. The CDR3 here is CAIRKTLGGNTIYF. The CDR3 DNA reads as TGTGCCATCAGGAAGACATTAGGCGGAAACACCATATATTTT.

The chain recombines TRBV5-1 with TRBJ2-3, with D possibly being TRBD2 (6 bases). V was pared by 4 bases and J by 2 bases, with 14 bases between. CDR1 SGHRS and CDR2 YFSETQ come from the germline V gene. This CDR3 is 15 amino acids long. The CDR3 DNA reads as TGCGCCAGCAGCCCTGGGCGGGAAGTCACAGATACGCAGTATTTT. Translation: CASSPGREVTDTQYF.

V usage is TRBV6-6 and J usage is TRBJ1-6, with no clear D. The germline CDR1 and CDR2 sequences are MNHNY and SVGAGI (reference sequence). Trimming removed 3 bases at V and 12 bases at J, with 12 bases between. The CDR3 spans 13 residues. The CDR3 bases are TGTGCCAGCAGTTATAGTACAGAGGGACCCCTCCACTTT. Its translation is CASSYSTEGPLHF.

This chain joins TRBV7-2 and TRBJ1-6, with a tentative D call TRBD1 (5 bases). V was cut by 2 bases and J by 10 bases, with 15 bases left in between. CDR1 SGHTA and CDR2 FQGNSA come from the germline V gene. The CDR3 sequence is 15 residues long. The CDR3: CASSLRGQGESPLHF. The CDR3 region has the DNA TGTGCCAGCAGCTTAAGGGGCCAGGGAGAATCACCCCTCCACTTT.

The genes are TRBV10-1 and TRBJ1-6; 9 bases agree with TRBD1. Trimming cost V 0 bases and J 7 bases; bases outside gene matches: 7. There are 17 residues in the CDR3. The germline V gene encodes CDR1 WNHNN and CDR2 SYGVQD (reference sequence). The CDR3 reads CASSESRRDRANSPLHF. The CDR3 DNA sequence: TGCGCCAGCAGTGAGTCACGCCGGGACAGGGCCAATTCACCCCTCCACTTT.